This T cell receptor (beta chain) was identified in a study of metastatic and nonmetastatic thyroid tumors. For the study at large: Repertoires from malignant and benign thyroid patients were compared across blood and tumor or nodule tissue. General study findings and limits: Benign nodules reportedly had significantly lower TCR beta diversity than malignant thyroid tumors in blood and tumor.

In the original analysis: Between-group CDR3 differences, defined by clinicopathological status, yielded a distant-metastasis classifier for papillary thyroid cancer. TCRdb reassembled clones from the PCR reads with MiXCR. TCRdb, not the authors, supplied the V and J calls. In the table there are approximately 79,000 clones, around 9.1% of which are singletons. Patients had received no treatment of any kind before thyroid surgery. This clone was picked up many times. The antigen is unknown. The CDR3 loop spans 13 amino acids. With 10 bases removed from V and 4 bases from J, the gap between germline ends came to 16 bases. CDR1 and CDR2 (germline): LNHDA, SQIVND (reference sequence).

Source material: blood. The rearrangement joins TRBV19 to TRBJ2-5, with D perhaps assigned TRBD1 or TRBD2 (5 bases each). The sequence derives from a female donor with papillary thyroid cancer or a benign thyroid nodule (not recorded which). Some clones in this sample may be carry-over from other donors' samples. DNA for the CDR3: TGTGCCACCCGAGGGGCATGGGGAGAGACCCAGTACTTC. Protein sequence: CATRGAWGETQYF.